These 3 T cell receptor beta chains came from one sample sequenced in a study of T cell repertoires in cytomegalovirus infection. TCRdb re-derived calls from the reads in MiXCR, one entry per CDR3 protein. The sample yields fewer than 250,000 distinct CDR3 sequences, about 20% seen once. Input material: CD8+ T cells from PBMCs. These receptors all come from a human donor in good health (CMV status not recorded). Some clones in this sample may be carry-over from other donors' samples.

V and J are TRBV6-5 and TRBJ2-1, with a possible D match to TRBD1 (6 bases). V was clipped by 2 bases and J by 6 bases, with 20 bases between them. Germline CDR1 MNHEY, CDR2 SVGAGI. The CDR3 is 17 residues long. DNA for the CDR3: TGTGCCAGCAGTTACCTTCTACAGGGATTAGATGTCAATGAGCAGTTCTTC. Protein sequence: CASSYLLQGLDVNEQFF.

This clonotype was seen a handful of times. The chain couples TRBV7-9 to TRBJ2-3, with D possibly TRBD2 on 6 matching bases. There are 16 residues in the CDR3. Germline assignment: CDR1 SEHNR and CDR2 FQNEAQ (reference sequence). V gave up 4 bases and J gave up 2 bases, with 16 bases separating them. CDR3 residues: CASSSTRNLFTDTQYF. The CDR3 region has the DNA TGTGCCAGCAGCTCGACTAGAAATTTGTTCACAGATACGCAGTATTTT. Combining the CDR3 with reference TRBV7-9 and TRBJ2-3 gives the whole variable domain DTGVSQNPRHKITKRGQNVTFRCDPISEHNRLYWYRQTLGQGPEFLTYFQNEAQLEKSRLLSDRFSAERPKGSFSTLEIQRTEQGDSAMYLCASSSTRNLFTDTQYFGPGTRLTVL.

This chain joins TRBV20-1 and TRBJ2-7; D possibly uses TRBD1 or TRBD2 (5 bases each). CDR3 length: 12 residues. Per the germline V gene, CDR1 is DFQATT and CDR2 is SNEGSKA (reference sequence). Deletions cut 0 bases from V and 6 bases from J, with 9 bases between. CDR3 in amino acids: CSAREEGLEQYF. The CDR3, as DNA: TGCAGTGCTAGAGAAGAGGGGCTCGAGCAGTACTTC.